This T cell receptor beta chain was obtained from a study of cytomegalovirus exposure and HLA in healthy donors. Germline values: CDR1 PRHDT, CDR2 FYEKMQ (reference sequence). The CDR3 covers 12 residues. Trimming shortened V by 2 bases and J by 9 bases, and 8 bases separated the two germline ends. A multiplex PCR was run with 60 Vbeta primers and 13 Jbeta primers. Generated by immunoSEQ multiplex PCR, the TCRdb table keeps only in-frame clones and is missing some. The top ten hold under 3% of the sample, which has 120,000 to 150,000 clones, 60% to 85% seen once. The sample consisted of PBMCs. This clonotype was obtained from a man between 35 and 55 years old in good health and CMV-seropositive. V and J are TRBV13 and TRBJ2-1, with D perhaps matching TRBD2 (5 bases). The CDR3 nucleotides read TGTGCCAGCAGCTTACGGGGAAGTGAGCAGTTCTTC. Protein: CASSLRGSEQFF. Complete variable domain (other parts from reference TRBV13 and TRBJ2-1): AAGVIQSPRHLIKEKRETATLKCYPIPRHDTVYWYQQGPGQDPQFLISFYEKMQSDKGSIPDRFSAQQFSDYHSELNMSSLELGDSALYFCASSLRGSEQFFGPGTRLTVL.